This record concerns one TCR beta chain sequence. Its antigen is unknown. The sample is drawn from a study of blood T cells in healthy people across ages. Study-wide points: Unknown donor CMV status possibly confounded expanded clonotype changes. Compared with aged donors, long-lived donors showed fewer expanded clones, suggesting selection.

Alongside a J-beta primer mix, a sample-barcoded 5' primer served in a second PCR lasting about 6 to 11 cycles. A tag from a template-switch adaptor with 12 random nucleotides marked each cDNA molecule. A single record per CDR3 protein comes from TCRdb applying MiXCR to the 5' RACE reads. The data contain approximately 1.5 million distinct CDR3 sequences, around 35% of them singletons. This sequence was found in a woman aged 30 to 39 in good health. The sample consisted of blood.

CDR3 DNA: TGTGCCAGCTCATCGGACAGGGCTAGCCATGAGCAGTTCTTC. Its protein is CASSSDRASHEQFF. The chain combines TRBV18 with TRBJ2-1, with 8 nucleotides matching TRBD1. Germline lookup yields CDR1 KGHSH and CDR2 LQKENI. This CDR3 has 14 residues. The ends lost 5 bases at V and 8 bases at J; junction bases unmatched: 8.